The 17 T cell receptor beta chains below all came from one sample that was sequenced in a study of regulatory T cells in long-lasting Graves disease. TCR beta libraries were built with iRepertoire HTBI primers and Arm-PCR of CDR3 regions. Via MiXCR, TCRdb re-called the multiplex PCR reads, giving one row per CDR3 protein. The repertoire holds under 450,000 distinct CDR3 sequences, with 12% as singletons. Time point given: newly diagnosed GD, antithyroid drugs for less than 3 months. RNA isolated from PBMCs was used to make the TCR library. These same records also appear under a second study, on T cells in Graves' hyperthyroidism and ophthalmopathy.

Sequences were derived from peripheral blood mononuclear cells (PBMCs), sampled at new diagnosis, from a patient treated with antithyroid drugs. The origin of the receptors is a woman in her late teens or twenties with Graves disease.

This clonotype was counted many times. V usage is TRBV3-1 and J usage is TRBJ2-2; the match to TRBD2 covers 12 bases. This CDR3 has 16 residues. V lost 8 bases to trimming and J lost 6 bases; unmatched junction nucleotides: 10. Germline values: CDR1 LGHDT, CDR2 YNNKEL (reference sequence). CDR3 sequence: CASGQWGTSGSGELFF. In DNA form, the CDR3 reads TGTGCCAGCGGGCAGTGGGGGACTAGCGGGTCCGGGGAGCTGTTTTTT.

This clonotype was found many times. The gene calls are TRBV5-1 and TRBJ2-1; TRBD2 matches 15 bases. Germline CDR1 and CDR2: SGHRS and YFSETQ. The CDR3 loop spans 19 amino acids. The V and J ends lost 7 bases and 7 bases, in that order; junction bases with no gene match: 18. This chain's CDR3 is CASGVGGLAGGPFRNEQFF. DNA of the CDR3: TGCGCCAGCGGAGTAGGCGGACTAGCGGGGGGGCCCTTTCGGAATGAGCAGTTCTTC.

This clonotype was counted only a few times. This sequence joins TRBV25-1 and TRBJ2-1; 8 positions match TRBD2. Germline lookup yields CDR1 MGHDK and CDR2 SYGVNS. The CDR3 totals 13 residues. Trimming took 7 bases from V and 7 from J; bases not matched to a gene: 6. The CDR3 nucleotides are TGTGCCAGCAAGTTCGGGGGGGGGAATGAGCAGTTCTTC. Protein product: CASKFGGGNEQFF.

With respect to this clonotype: Since a much larger clone is just one base distant, this may be a read error. This rearrangement joins TRBV7-2 to TRBJ1-4, with 9 nucleotides matching TRBD1. With V trimmed by 7 bases and J by 8 bases, 8 bases remained unmatched. The CDR3 is made up of 14 amino acids. Germline lookup yields CDR1 SGHTA and CDR2 FQGNSA. CDR3 in DNA: TGTGCCAGCATCCCCCGACAGGGGGAAGAAAAACTGTTTTTT. Protein sequence: CASIPRQGEEKLFF.

This clonotype was recorded at least ten times. The chain carries TRBV20-1 and TRBJ2-7, with D possibly being TRBD1 (6 bases). Trimming cost V 2 bases and J 3 bases, with 14 bases left between them. CDR3 length: 14 amino acids. Germline V gene sequence: CDR1 DFQATT, CDR2 SNEGSKA (reference sequence). The CDR3 DNA reads as TGCAGTGCTAGAACCGGGACATCTTACTACGAGCAGTACTTC. Protein product: CSARTGTSYYEQYF.

The sample holds many counts of this clonotype. This chain joins TRBV29-1 and TRBJ2-3; TRBD2 might be the D (5 bases). CDR1 and CDR2 from the germline V gene are SQVTM and ANQGSEA. Between the trimmed V and J ends, which lost 6 bases and 6 bases, there was a span of 13 bases. The CDR3 contains 12 residues. CDR3: CSVVGLPDTQYF. The CDR3 region has the DNA TGCAGCGTCGTCGGACTTCCGGATACGCAGTATTTT.

Only a few counts were recorded for this clonotype. CDR3: CAWSVITAQETQYF. As DNA, the CDR3 is TGTGCCTGGAGTGTTATAACGGCACAAGAGACCCAGTACTTC. The chain links TRBV30 to TRBJ2-5; D call uncertain. Trimming pared 0 bases from V and 2 bases from J, leaving 10 bases between. CDR3 length equals 14 residues. CDR1 and CDR2 from the germline V gene are GTSNPN and SVGIG (reference sequence). Filled out from reference TRBV30 and TRBJ2-5, the complete variable domain reads SQTIHQWPATLVQPVGSPLSLECTVEGTSNPNLYWYRQAAGRGLQLLFYSVGIGQISSEVPQNLSASRPQDRQFILSSKKLLLSDSGFYLCAWSVITAQETQYFGPGTRLLVL.

This clonotype was found many times. The chain carries TRBV6-2 or TRBV6-3 and TRBJ1-2, with 7 bases that match TRBD1. The CDR3 consists of 16 residues. J gave up 5 bases and V 2 bases, and 11 bases lay outside the gene matches. The germline CDR1 and CDR2 sequences are MNHEY and SVGEGT. The CDR3 reads CASSYPRQGGRYGYTF. The CDR3 region has the DNA TGTGCCAGCAGTTACCCACGACAGGGAGGTCGATATGGCTACACCTTC.

The chain joins TRBV29-1 to TRBJ1-2; 7 bases are shared with TRBD1. The CDR3 is made up of 15 amino acids. Germline V gene lookup returns CDR1 SQVTM and CDR2 ANQGSEA. The trim removed 0 bases at V and 2 bases at J, leaving 6 bases unmatched. The CDR3 spells CSVEDSFRGNYGYTF. The CDR3 bases are TGCAGCGTTGAAGATAGTTTCAGGGGGAACTATGGCTACACCTTC.

This clonotype was observed at least ten times. The chain links TRBV12-3 or TRBV12-4 to TRBJ2-1, with 8 positions matching TRBD1. The CDR3 totals 15 residues. With 1 base clipped from V and 5 bases from J, the junction kept 4 bases outside the gene matches. Written as DNA, the CDR3 is TGTGCCAGCAGTTTAGGGCAGGGGGCGCACAATGAGCAGTTCTTC. This sequence encodes CASSLGQGAHNEQFF.

Ten or more counts support this clonotype. The chain couples TRBV11-2 to TRBJ2-5; a possible D gene is TRBD1 (6 bases). The CDR3 is 15 amino acids. The germline CDR1 and CDR2 sequences are SGHAT and FQNNGV. V was clipped by 4 bases and J by 4 bases, with 16 bases between them. The CDR3 spells CASSSHQGIGETQYF. The DNA of the CDR3 is TGTGCCAGCAGCTCCCATCAGGGGATCGGAGAGACCCAGTACTTC.

This clonotype occurred many times. This chain connects TRBV11-2 to TRBJ2-7; 9 bases are a match to TRBD2. Germline CDR1 is SGHAT and CDR2 is FQNNGV. V lost 1 base, J lost 7 bases, and 5 bases stayed unmatched. The CDR3 consists of 14 residues. The chain's CDR3 is CASSLVAGVGEQYF. The CDR3 nucleotides are TGTGCCAGCAGCTTAGTAGCGGGAGTAGGAGAGCAGTACTTC.

This clonotype appeared many times. V gene TRBV20-1 combines with J gene TRBJ2-1; D is possibly TRBD2 (6 bases). Trimming removed 0 bases at V and 5 bases at J, with 14 bases between. CDR1 and CDR2 (germline): DFQATT, SNEGSKA (reference sequence). This CDR3 has 15 residues. The CDR3 nucleotides are TGCAGTGCTAGAGATCCCCAGCGGGCCCACAATGAGCAGTTCTTC. It is translated as CSARDPQRAHNEQFF.

This clonotype was seen ten or more times. The CDR3 bases are TGTGCCAGCAGTGAAGGCAGGGTAGTCACTGAAGCTTTCTTT. As protein: CASSEGRVVTEAFF. V is TRBV6-1 and J is TRBJ1-1; the D gene is possibly TRBD1 (5 bases). This CDR3 has 14 residues. CDR1 and CDR2 (germline): MNHNS, SASEGT. The V gene lost 1 base and the J gene lost 4 bases, with 10 bases spanning the gap.

This clonotype showed up many times. The J gene is TRBJ2-3, the V gene TRBV7-9; D is perhaps TRBD2 (6 bases). CDR1 and CDR2 from the germline V gene are SEHNR and FQNEAQ (reference sequence). The CDR3 loop spans 17 amino acids. Between the trimmed V and J ends, which lost 3 bases and 4 bases, there was a span of 20 bases. This chain's CDR3 is CASSFDAGHRRADTQYF. The CDR3 bases are TGTGCCAGCAGCTTCGATGCGGGGCACAGGAGGGCAGATACGCAGTATTTT.

The J gene is TRBJ1-1, the V gene TRBV3-1, with a weak D call TRBD1 (5 bases). This CDR3 has 17 residues. Looked up from germline, CDR1 is LGHDT and CDR2 is YNNKEL (reference sequence). The ends were cut back, 0 bases at V and 1 base at J, with 15 bases in the middle. The DNA of the CDR3 is TGTGCCAGCAGCCAAGAACCCAACTGGGGGAGGAACACTGAAGCTTTCTTT. It is translated as CASSQEPNWGRNTEAFF.

This clonotype has a count of ten or more. The V gene is TRBV7-9, the J gene TRBJ2-1, with TRBD1 matching over 9 bases. The CDR3 has 15 residues. From germline, CDR1 is SEHNR and CDR2 FQNEAQ (reference sequence). The ends lost 5 bases at V and 10 bases at J; junction bases unmatched: 12. CDR3 coding DNA: TGTGCCAGCAGCCAGCCGGACAGGGGAATCGGCGAGCAGTTCTTC. Encoded protein: CASSQPDRGIGEQFF.